The next 28 T cell receptor beta chains were all read from a single sample in a study of tumor and adjacent non-tumor tissue in lung cancer. The library came from three nested PCR rounds adapted from ARM-PCR protocols. TCRdb ran MiXCR on the multiplex PCR reads and lists one entry per CDR3 protein. This sample has 77,000 or so distinct CDR3 sequences; roughly 73% occur once, and the top ten carry around 12%. The template was RNA from unsorted bulk tissue. Sequencing input: lung tumor tissue. The receptor source for this set is a woman between 45 and 60 years old with non-small cell lung cancer.

On this clonotype: One end of the junction is discordant with germline, which a read error may explain. The genes are TRBV6-6 and TRBJ2-4; D remains unclear. Germline values: CDR1 MNHNY, CDR2 SVGAGI (reference sequence). The CDR3 sequence is 16 residues long. DNA for the CDR3: TGTGTCAGCAGTCCCTGGGATGGGAAGTTTAGAAACATTCAGTACTTC. Its protein is CVSSPWDGKFRNIQYF.

In DNA form, the CDR3 reads TGCAGCGTCGCCAAAAGGGGGAGGCAATACTTC. It specifies CSVAKRGRQYF. The gene calls are TRBV29-1 and TRBJ2-7; either TRBD1 or TRBD2 may fit D (6 bases each). Trimming stripped 6 bases from V and 13 bases from J, with 19 bases between. This CDR3 contains 11 residues. Germline CDR1 and CDR2: SQVTM and ANQGSEA.

Of note for this clonotype: A read error may account for a junction end that differs from germline. The chain couples TRBV4-1 to TRBJ1-1, with 9 bases aligning to TRBD1. This CDR3 has 17 amino acids. Germline CDR1 MGHRA, CDR2 YSYEKL. Here the CDR3 DNA reads TGCGCCAACAGCCAAGTGGCCCGTCGGACAGGGGACACTGGAGTTTTCTTT. It codes for CANSQVARRTGDTGVFF.

Of note for this clonotype: The CDR3 does not close with the conserved phenylalanine or tryptophan, likely indicating a read error. V gene TRBV11-2 combines with J gene TRBJ2-5, with a possible D match to TRBD2 (5 bases). CDR1 and CDR2 (germline): SGHAT, FQNNGV. The CDR3 consists of 14 residues. V was cut by 8 bases and J by 4 bases, with 17 bases left in between. CDR3: CASDLSGAPETQYL. CDR3 bases: TGTGCCAGCGACCTCAGCGGAGCCCCAGAGACCCAGTACTTA.

The rearrangement uses TRBV10-1 and TRBJ2-5; maybe TRBD1 (6 bases). Deletions cut 5 bases from V and 6 bases from J, with 16 bases between. The CDR3 has 14 amino acids. Per germline, CDR1 WNHNN and CDR2 SYGVQD (reference sequence). The CDR3 protein is CASSPTGMTKTQYF. As DNA, the CDR3 is TGCGCCAGCAGTCCCACAGGGATGACCAAGACCCAGTACTTC.

The chain combines TRBV2 with TRBJ2-3; D remains ambiguous. V was shortened by 3 bases and J by 2 bases, with 6 bases between the two germline ends. Germline V lookup: CDR1 SNHLY, CDR2 FYNNEI. The CDR3 is 13 residues long. The chain's CDR3 is CASSDFLTDTQYF. The CDR3 nucleotides read TGTGCCAGCAGTGATTTCCTCACAGATACGCAGTATTTT.

This clonotype has ten or more counts. Germline and junction disagree at one end, which may indicate a read error. This chain links TRBV12-3 or TRBV12-4 with TRBJ1-6; D gene uncertain. The CDR3 is made up of 14 amino acids. CDR3 coding DNA: TGTGCCAGCAGCCGCAGAGGGTGGGATTCACCCCTCTACTTT. It encodes CASSRRGWDSPLYF.

In this sample, this clonotype turned up many times. The V call is TRBV28, the J call TRBJ1-5; 8 nucleotides align to TRBD1. CDR1 is MDHEN and CDR2 is SYDVKM in the germline V gene. J lost 0 bases, V lost 7 bases, and 2 bases had no gene match. This CDR3 comprises 14 residues. The CDR3 nucleotides read TGTGCCAGCAAGGGACAGGCTAGCAATCAGCCCCAGCATTTT. This encodes CASKGQASNQPQHF. Based on the CDR3 plus reference TRBV28 and TRBJ1-5, the full variable domain is DVKVTQSSRYLVKRTGEKVFLECVQDMDHENMFWYRQDPGLGLRLIYFSYDVKMKEKGDIPEGYSVSREKKERFSLILESASTNQTSMYLCASKGQASNQPQHFGDGTRLSIL.

Comment on this clonotype: The junction shows a germline mismatch at one end, possibly a read error. V gene TRBV6-1 combines with J gene TRBJ2-5; 7 bases align to TRBD2. The length of the CDR3 is 16 residues. Per germline, CDR1 MNHNS and CDR2 SASEGT. The CDR3 DNA reads TGTGCCAGCAGACAAGCAGCGGGGAAGTACCAGGAGACCCAGTACTTC. It codes for CASRQAAGKYQETQYF.

This clonotype has ten or more counts. The chain links TRBV5-1 to TRBJ2-7; D is ambiguous. The germline CDR1 and CDR2 sequences are SGHRS and YFSETQ. This CDR3 contains 13 residues. V lost 3 bases and J lost 3, with 10 bases in between. Here the CDR3 DNA reads TGCGCCAGCAGCTCCACAGAGTTCTACGAGCAGTACTTC. It is translated as CASSSTEFYEQYF.

Remarks on this clonotype: The junction departs from the called germline gene at one end, perhaps through a read error. CDR3 coding DNA: TGTACCTGTTCAGACATGGGGAGCCTGAATGAGCAGTTCTTC. Amino acid sequence: CTCSDMGSLNEQFF. The chain carries TRBV30 and TRBJ2-1, with TRBD2 as a possible D gene (5 bases). Germline CDR1 GTSNPN, CDR2 SVGIG (reference sequence). This CDR3 is 14 amino acids long.

V is TRBV6-5 and J is TRBJ2-2; D remains unclear. The V gene's germline CDR1 is MNHEY and CDR2 SVGAGI. This CDR3 spans 15 amino acids. V was cut by 7 bases and J by 8 bases, with 20 bases left in between. CDR3 amino acids: CASTRRYNPPGELFF. CDR3 nucleotide sequence: TGTGCCAGCACTCGTCGATACAACCCCCCGGGGGAGCTGTTTTTT.

The sample holds many counts of this clonotype. The rearrangement links TRBV10-3 to TRBJ1-5, with D uncertain. This CDR3 has 13 residues. Between the trimmed V and J ends, which lost 3 bases and 5 bases, there was a span of 8 bases. CDR1 ENHRY and CDR2 SYGVKD come from the germline V gene. Written as DNA, the CDR3 is TGTGCCATCAGTGAAACCACATATCAGCCCCAGCATTTT. Residues: CAISETTYQPQHF.

The chain links TRBV6-2 or TRBV6-3 to TRBJ1-6, with TRBD1 as a possible D gene (6 bases). CDR1 MNHEY and CDR2 SVGEGT come from the germline V gene. The CDR3 runs to 18 residues. V lost 2 bases to trimming and J lost 5 bases, with 19 bases between them. CDR3: CASSYTGQFGIDNSPLHF. The CDR3 nucleotides are TGTGCCAGCAGTTACACAGGACAGTTTGGGATCGATAATTCACCCCTCCACTTT.

With regard to this clonotype: The junction differs from germline at one of its ends, possibly a read error. The V gene is TRBV29-1, the J gene TRBJ2-5, with TRBD2 matching over 7 bases. Germline V lookup: CDR1 SQVTM, CDR2 ANQGSEA. The CDR3 runs 9 residues. CDR3 sequence (DNA): TGCGTCGTACGGGAGGCCCAGCACTTC. It encodes CVVREAQHF.

The chain couples TRBV11-2 to TRBJ2-1, with 10 bases identical to TRBD2. Germline V gene data show CDR1 as SGHAT and CDR2 as FQNNGV. The V segment lost 5 bases and the J segment 9 bases; nucleotides outside the gene matches: 10. This CDR3 has 15 residues. CDR3 amino acids: CASSLSSGSLAEQFF. The CDR3, as DNA: TGTGCCAGCAGCCTTTCTAGCGGGAGTTTAGCTGAGCAGTTCTTC. Based on the CDR3 plus reference TRBV11-2 and TRBJ2-1, the full variable domain is EAGVAQSPRYKIIEKRQSVAFWCNPISGHATLYWYQQILGQGPKLLIQFQNNGVVDDSQLPKDRFSAERLKGVDSTLKIQPAKLEDSAVYLCASSLSSGSLAEQFFGPGTRLTVL.

Of note for this clonotype: The junction and the germline gene differ at one end; a read error may be behind it. The CDR3 nucleotides read TGTGCCAGCGGCTTAGAAGCGGGAGGGCACAATGAGCAGTGCTTC. As protein: CASGLEAGGHNEQCF. The V gene is TRBV11-2, the J gene TRBJ2-1; the match to TRBD2 covers 10 bases. The CDR3 is made up of 15 amino acids. Per the germline V gene, CDR1 is SGHAT and CDR2 is FQNNGV.

With respect to this clonotype: Its ends do not fully match the called genes, so a read error is possible. The chain uses TRBV4-2 and TRBJ1-4, with D tentatively TRBD1 (5 bases). CDR3 length equals 16 residues. Germline CDR1 is LGHNA and CDR2 is YNFKEQ. CDR3 DNA: TGTGTCAGCAGCCAAGATACCGGGGCAGAGGGCGAAAAACTGTTTTTT. Amino acid sequence: CVSSQDTGAEGEKLFF.

On this clonotype itself: Its ends do not fully match the called genes, so a read error is possible. The chain carries TRBV29-1 and TRBJ1-1; 8 bases match TRBD1. Germline CDR1 reads SQVTM; CDR2 reads ANQGSEA. This CDR3 is built from 14 residues. CDR3 protein: CTVGEGQDNTEAFF. CDR3 DNA sequence: TGCACCGTTGGGGAGGGACAGGACAACACCGAAGCTTTCTTT.

A word on this clonotype: Mismatch with germline at one junction end may stem from a read error. V is TRBV11-2 and J is TRBJ2-3; D ambiguous. From germline, CDR1 is SGHAT and CDR2 FQNNGV. The CDR3 length is 16 residues. CDR3 DNA sequence: TGTGCCAGCAGCCCGGTACGTTACCCGCTTCCAGATATGCAGTATTTT. This encodes CASSPVRYPLPDMQYF.

The chain employs TRBV6-2 or TRBV6-3 and TRBJ1-2; D is perhaps TRBD1 (5 bases). Germline CDR1 reads MNHEY; CDR2 reads SVGEGT. The CDR3 length is 14 residues. Trimming took 8 bases from V and 2 from J, leaving 15 bases between them. The CDR3 protein is CASGPGTTNYGYTF. DNA of the CDR3: TGTGCCAGCGGCCCCGGGACGACAAACTATGGCTACACCTTC.

Concerning this clonotype: A clone one base away is much larger, so this may be a read error. The V and J genes are TRBV29-1 and TRBJ1-5, with D possibly matching TRBD1 (6 bases). The CDR3 runs 18 residues. The germline V gene encodes CDR1 SQVTM and CDR2 ANQGSEA. V was clipped by 5 bases and J by 0 bases, with 23 bases between them. CDR3 loop: CSVQGSEGEEYSNQPQHF. In DNA form, the CDR3 reads TGCAGCGTTCAGGGATCGGAGGGGGAAGAATATAGCAATCAGCCCCAGCATTTT.

Details on this clonotype: This CDR3 fails to terminate in the conserved phenylalanine or tryptophan, so it likely reflects a read error. The J gene is TRBJ1-5, the V gene TRBV4-1, with a tentative D call TRBD1 (5 bases). The CDR3 runs to 15 residues. In germline, CDR1 is MGHRA, CDR2 YSYEKL. CDR3 loop: CASSQEGVSNQPQHV. The DNA for the CDR3 is TGCGCAAGCAGCCAAGAAGGGGTTAGCAATCAGCCCCAGCATGTT.

To note about this clonotype: Sequence at one end of the junction differs from germline and may be a read error. This chain joins TRBV24-1 and TRBJ1-5; D unresolved. This CDR3 has 12 residues. Germline V gene sequence: CDR1 KGHDR, CDR2 SFDVKD. CDR3 in amino acids: CANSDYDQPQHF. CDR3 in DNA: TGTGCCAACAGTGATTACGATCAGCCCCAACATTTT.

Within the sample, this clonotype is medium-sized (0.01 to 0.1%). This chain joins TRBV11-2 and TRBJ1-4; TRBD1 matches 10 bases. After removal of 5 bases from V and 7 bases from J, the junction contained 7 bases not matched to a gene. Germline CDR1 and CDR2: SGHAT and FQNNGV. This CDR3 region has 15 residues. The CDR3 sequence is CASSPRTGGGEKLFF. Written as DNA, the CDR3 is TGTGCCAGCAGCCCCCGGACAGGGGGAGGTGAAAAACTGTTTTTT. Combining the CDR3 with reference TRBV11-2 and TRBJ1-4 gives the whole variable domain EAGVAQSPRYKIIEKRQSVAFWCNPISGHATLYWYQQILGQGPKLLIQFQNNGVVDDSQLPKDRFSAERLKGVDSTLKIQPAKLEDSAVYLCASSPRTGGGEKLFFGSGTQLSVL.

Comments on this clonotype: Compared with germline, one end of the junction differs, possibly owing to a read error. The CDR3 DNA follows: TGTGCCAGTAGCTCAGGACTAGCGGGAGGGTTGTACTTCTTC. Its protein is CASSSGLAGGLYFF. V is TRBV11-1 and J is TRBJ2-1, with 15 bases identical to TRBD2. This CDR3 has 14 amino acids. Per the germline V gene, CDR1 is SGHAT and CDR2 is FQDESV (reference sequence).

Many counts were recorded for this clonotype. A much bigger clone sits one base away, suggesting this may be a read error. The chain recombines TRBV6-2 or TRBV6-3 with TRBJ2-2; unclear D gene. Germline-derived CDR1 and CDR2 are MNHEY and SVGEGT. The length of the CDR3 is 13 residues. CDR3 DNA: TGTGCCAGCGAAACAACGAACGCCGGGGAGCTGTTTTTT. Its translation is CASETTNAGELFF.

In the case of this clonotype: Compared with germline, one end of the junction differs, possibly owing to a read error. The J gene is TRBJ1-1, the V gene TRBV6-1; 9 bases match TRBD1. CDR1 and CDR2 from the germline V gene are MNHNS and SASEGT. This CDR3 has 14 residues. The CDR3 spells CASPGRDRDTEAYF. The DNA of the CDR3 is TGTGCCAGCCCGGGGCGGGACAGGGACACTGAAGCTTACTTT.